The T cell receptor beta chain under discussion was sequenced for a study of blood T cell repertoires in COVID-19 (dated by TCRdb to about 2020). In the study overall: The collaborator samples originated in the United States, Italy and Spain and spanned the acute and convalescent phases of COVID-19. The prospective study material was composed of cDNA or gDNA derived from T cells, B-cell-depleted T cells, or PBMCs. The dataset comprised deeply sampled blood TCRbeta repertoires from subjects exposed to, actively infected with, or recovered from COVID-19. The repertoires were released in a freely available public database intended as a resource for research on the immune response to SARS-CoV-2. Samples were obtained from the ongoing ImmuneRACE study (first 160 participants) and from roughly 1,300 subjects provided by 6 global collaborators. The sample metadata nearly always contained a de-identified subject ID, COVID-19 status, age in years and sex. Where available, HLA class I and class II types were obtained from metadata supplied by the sample provider rather than from assay-based typing.

The collaborating institutions used their own protocols to collect whole blood in K2EDTA tubes. For TCRbeta analysis, collaborator samples were shipped as frozen whole blood, as isolated PBMCs, or as DNA extracted from either sample type. TCRbeta CDR3 regions were amplified from genomic DNA by means of the immunoSEQ Assay, a bias-controlled multiplex PCR. The authors processed their data as follows. The number of nucleated cells in each sample was estimated by amplification of reference gene primers within the assay. To quantify the absolute abundance of each unique TCRbeta CDR3 rearrangement, sequence reads were collapsed and filtered. For each sample, productive Simpson clonality was calculated as the square root of Simpson's diversity index over productive rearrangements. This is the immuneACCESS table as TCRdb keeps it, with only in-frame sequences that have V and J called. A part of the clones is gone; compared with another copy, unresolved V genes explain less than half, and the rest is unexplained. V and J calls and clone size are those listed in that table; D and trimming were worked out from the DNA. In all, the sample holds 120,000 to 150,000 clones, and roughly 80% of those were seen once. Together, the top ten hold roughly 4% of the sample.

What the work shows at the level of the full study, not this receptor alone: The amount of clinical and demographic metadata varied by source and participant and was provided uncurated.

With regard to this clone: This clone's antigen is unknown. No DNA is shown, since the ends of the CDR3 on it are uncertain; the CDR3 is the one TCRdb lists.

The CDR3, from cysteine to phenylalanine, totals 15 residues. Source material: peripheral blood. The rearranged chain carries TRBV12-1 and TRBJ1-4; TRBD1, the table's D call, was not compared with the DNA. TRBV12-1 is shown as a pseudogene. The sequence was obtained from a woman aged 80 or over with acute or convalescent COVID-19. The CDR3 region has the sequence CASSFWGQGNEKLFF.